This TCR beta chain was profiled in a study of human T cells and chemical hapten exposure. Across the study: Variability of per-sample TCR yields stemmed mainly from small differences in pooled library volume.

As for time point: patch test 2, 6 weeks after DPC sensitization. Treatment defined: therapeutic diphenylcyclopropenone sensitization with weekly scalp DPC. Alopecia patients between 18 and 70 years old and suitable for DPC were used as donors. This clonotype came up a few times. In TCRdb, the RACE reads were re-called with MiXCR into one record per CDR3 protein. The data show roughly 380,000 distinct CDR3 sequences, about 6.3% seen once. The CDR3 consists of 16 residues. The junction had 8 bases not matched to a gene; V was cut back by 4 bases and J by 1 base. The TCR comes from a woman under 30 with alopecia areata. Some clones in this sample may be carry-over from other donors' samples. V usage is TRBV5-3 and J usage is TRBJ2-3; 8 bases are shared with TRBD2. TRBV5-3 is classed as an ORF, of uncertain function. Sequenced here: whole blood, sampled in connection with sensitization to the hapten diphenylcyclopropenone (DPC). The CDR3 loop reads CARSGSERGRTDTQYF. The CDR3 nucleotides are TGTGCCAGAAGCGGGAGTGAGCGGGGGCGCACAGATACGCAGTATTTT.